Presented here are 27 T cell receptor beta chains from one specimen sequenced in a study of identical twins. TCRdb re-called the 5' RACE reads through MiXCR, storing one row per CDR3 protein. The sample lists some 1,700,000 distinct CDR3 sequences, about 32% seen once, with about 0.3% in the top ten. Material for sequencing was cord blood. The receptors shown here come from a newborn girl in good health.

This clonotype has a handful of counts. The gene calls are TRBV6-2 or TRBV6-3 and TRBJ2-4, with D possibly TRBD2 on 5 matching bases. Trimming removed 0 bases from V and 5 bases from J, with 8 bases in between. The CDR3 totals 14 residues. CDR1 and CDR2 from the germline V gene are MNHEY and SVGEGT. CDR3 sequence: CASSYSKGENIQYF. The CDR3 nucleotides are TGTGCCAGCAGTTACTCGAAGGGAGAAAACATTCAGTACTTC.

This clonotype showed up just a few times. The chain employs TRBV9 and TRBJ2-7, with 8 nucleotides matching TRBD2. CDR3 length equals 15 residues. Trimming took 4 bases from V and 2 from J; bases not matched to a gene: 8. Germline V CDR1 and CDR2: SGDLS, YYNGEE. CDR3: CASSPRTSPTYEQYF. CDR3 bases: TGTGCCAGCAGCCCAAGGACTAGCCCGACCTACGAGCAGTACTTC.

The chain joins TRBV4-2 to TRBJ2-5; 7 bases map to TRBD2. There are 15 residues in the CDR3. V lost 4 bases and J lost 3; bases outside the gene matches: 8. CDR1 LGHNA and CDR2 YNFKEQ come from the germline V gene. CDR3 coding DNA: TGTGCCAGCAGCCGGACACGGGGGGATAAAGAGACCCAGTACTTC. Translated, it gives CASSRTRGDKETQYF.

This chain joins TRBV2 and TRBJ1-2, with D possibly TRBD1 on 5 matching bases. CDR3 size: 13 residues. CDR1 and CDR2 (germline): SNHLY, FYNNEI. V was clipped by 6 bases and J by 6 bases, with 14 bases between them. The CDR3 nucleotides are TGTGCCAGCAGACCCGACAGCGGTGATGGCTACACCTTC. Protein: CASRPDSGDGYTF.

The rearrangement links TRBV20-1 to TRBJ2-4; possibly TRBD2 for D (6 bases). V was trimmed by 4 bases and J by 1 base, leaving 14 bases between them. CDR3 length equals 15 residues. CDR1 DFQATT and CDR2 SNEGSKA come from the germline V gene (reference sequence). The CDR3 protein is CSATGVAEAKNIQYF. As DNA, the CDR3 is TGCAGTGCTACTGGGGTAGCGGAGGCCAAAAACATTCAGTACTTC.

This clonotype was counted between two and nine times. The genes are TRBV4-2 and TRBJ1-6; no clear D. Trimming pared 1 base from V and 0 bases from J, leaving 10 bases between. This CDR3 region has 17 residues. CDR1 and CDR2 (germline): LGHNA, YNFKEQ. The chain's CDR3 is CASSQGVMASYNSPLHF. The CDR3 bases are TGTGCCAGCAGCCAAGGTGTGATGGCCTCCTATAATTCACCCCTCCACTTT.

The gene calls are TRBV20-1 and TRBJ1-2; TRBD1 aligns across 9 bases. This CDR3 is 15 amino acids long. Germline CDR1 reads DFQATT; CDR2 reads SNEGSKA (reference sequence). V trimming: 4 bases; J trimming: 4 bases; junction bases outside the gene matches: 10. The CDR3 nucleotides are TGCAGTGCTAAGGACAGGGGACCCTTTTCCTATGGCTACACCTTC. This gives the protein CSAKDRGPFSYGYTF.

This clonotype was seen more than once but under ten times. The chain couples TRBV4-2 to TRBJ1-4; perhaps TRBD1 as D (6 bases). The ends were cut back, 4 bases at V and 8 bases at J, with 14 bases in the middle. The CDR3 is 14 amino acids. CDR1 and CDR2 (germline): LGHNA, YNFKEQ. The CDR3 sequence is CASSPRGLKEKLFF. The CDR3 DNA reads as TGTGCCAGCAGCCCCAGGGGATTGAAAGAAAAACTGTTTTTT.

The chain carries TRBV20-1 and TRBJ2-1, with 8 bases identical to TRBD2. With the DNA end fitting TRBJ2-7 better, the J assignment may be wrong. Germline V lookup: CDR1 DFQATT, CDR2 SNEGSKA (reference sequence). The length of the CDR3 is 16 residues. CDR3 amino acids: CSARRSSGSSYNEQYF. In DNA form, the CDR3 reads TGCAGTGCTAGACGGTCCAGCGGGAGCTCCTACAATGAGCAGTACTTC.

This chain links TRBV27 with TRBJ1-1; 7 nucleotides align to TRBD1. This CDR3 is 17 amino acids long. Trimming cost V 3 bases and J 4 bases; bases outside gene matches: 14. Germline values: CDR1 MNHEY, CDR2 SMNVEV (reference sequence). The CDR3 DNA reads as TGTGCCAGCAGTTTTAGGACAGGCAGGGGCCCCGGCACTGAAGCTTTCTTT. This encodes CASSFRTGRGPGTEAFF.

This clonotype was observed at least ten times. The genes are TRBV28 and TRBJ2-7; D unresolved. Trimming cost V 3 bases and J 2 bases, with 5 bases left between them. The V gene's germline CDR1 is MDHEN and CDR2 SYDVKM. The CDR3 spans 12 residues. The CDR3: CASSLPAYEQYF. The CDR3 coding sequence is TGTGCCAGCAGTTTGCCAGCCTACGAGCAGTACTTC.

This clonotype has a handful of counts. The chain has TRBV5-1 and TRBJ2-7; the match to TRBD1 covers 9 bases. The CDR3 runs 16 residues. The junction had 6 bases not matched to a gene; V was cut back by 0 bases and J by 2 bases. The germline CDR1 and CDR2 sequences are SGHRS and YFSETQ. In DNA form, the CDR3 reads TGCGCCAGCAGCTTGGACCATCGGGACAGGGCCTACGAGCAGTACTTC. Protein: CASSLDHRDRAYEQYF.

The table lists this clonotype with many counts. The chain has TRBV11-2 and TRBJ2-1, with TRBD1 identical over 8 bases. The V gene's germline CDR1 is SGHAT and CDR2 FQNNGV. The length of the CDR3 is 13 residues. The V and J ends lost 5 bases and 8 bases, in that order; junction bases with no gene match: 5. This CDR3 is CASSRDRGDEQFF. The CDR3 DNA follows: TGTGCCAGCAGCCGCGACAGGGGCGATGAGCAGTTCTTC.

The chain combines TRBV24-1 with TRBJ2-1; the match to TRBD2 covers 11 bases. The CDR3 contains 16 residues. Germline V gene sequence: CDR1 KGHDR, CDR2 SFDVKD. Germline trimming cut 4 bases from V and 6 bases from J; bases unmatched to any gene: 7. DNA for the CDR3: TGTGCCACCAGTGACGTGACTAGCGGGACGGCCAATGAGCAGTTCTTC. It is translated as CATSDVTSGTANEQFF.

The CDR3 DNA sequence: TGTGCCAGCAGCTTGGATTTGCGGAGCTCCTACAATGAGCAGTTCTTC. Translation gives CASSLDLRSSYNEQFF. The chain employs TRBV5-4 and TRBJ2-1; D gene ambiguous. CDR1 and CDR2 from the germline V gene are SGHNT and YYREEE (reference sequence). The CDR3 loop spans 16 amino acids. V dropped 0 bases and J dropped 0 bases, with 10 bases sitting between them.

For this clonotype: This may stem from a read error, because a much larger clone lies one nucleotide away. This chain connects TRBV2 to TRBJ2-3; D might be TRBD2 (5 bases). Per germline, CDR1 SNHLY and CDR2 FYNNEI. The CDR3 consists of 15 residues. Trimming cost V 7 bases and J 0 bases, with 14 bases left between them. The CDR3 sequence is CASTQELASTDTQYF. The CDR3 coding sequence is TGTGCCAGCACCCAGGAGCTAGCTAGCACAGATACGCAGTATTTT.

This clonotype occurred a few times. This chain joins TRBV28 and TRBJ2-1; 13 bases line up with TRBD2. The J segment lost 7 bases and the V segment lost 3 bases, leaving 6 bases of the junction unmatched. Germline V gene lookup returns CDR1 MDHEN and CDR2 SYDVKM. The CDR3 runs 16 residues. This CDR3 reads CASSFGGLAGENEQFF. The CDR3 DNA reads as TGTGCCAGCAGTTTCGGCGGACTAGCGGGAGAGAATGAGCAGTTCTTC.

In the case of this clonotype: This is likely a read error, given that the CDR3 carries no conserved phenylalanine or tryptophan at its end. This rearrangement joins TRBV25-1 to TRBJ2-1; TRBD1 is a possible D gene (5 bases). The end of the DNA is better explained by TRBJ2-7, so the J call may be wrong. Germline CDR1 MGHDK, CDR2 SYGVNS. There are 15 residues in the CDR3. The CDR3 DNA reads as TGTGCCAGCAGTGAAACCCGACAGCCGCCCTACGAGCAGTACTTG. It yields the protein CASSETRQPPYEQYL.

The rearrangement joins TRBV10-3 to TRBJ2-1, with 7 bases aligning to TRBD2. Germline lookup yields CDR1 ENHRY and CDR2 SYGVKD. V dropped 4 bases and J dropped 13; count of bases not matched to a gene: 10. The CDR3 covers 13 residues. The CDR3 protein is CAISGTSQETQFF. CDR3 nucleotide sequence: TGTGCCATCAGTGGGACTAGTCAAGAGACCCAGTTCTTC.

This clonotype was seen more than once but under ten times. The chain recombines TRBV6-2 or TRBV6-3 with TRBJ2-5; D is possibly TRBD1 or TRBD2 (5 bases each). Germline values: CDR1 MNHEY, CDR2 SVGEGT. The CDR3 covers 15 residues. Trimming pared 5 bases from V and 5 bases from J, leaving 18 bases between. This CDR3 reads CASSLTGTQRETQYF. The CDR3, as DNA: TGTGCCAGCAGTCTTACCGGGACCCAGCGGGAGACCCAGTACTTC.

This clonotype was detected many times. This chain links TRBV24-1 with TRBJ2-3; 7 bases are shared with TRBD2. There are 16 residues in the CDR3. Trimming cost V 0 bases and J 4 bases; bases outside gene matches: 6. Germline CDR1 is KGHDR and CDR2 is SFDVKD. This chain's CDR3 is CATSDLTAGVADTQYF. The CDR3, as DNA: TGTGCCACCAGTGATTTGACGGCGGGAGTAGCAGATACGCAGTATTTT.

The gene calls are TRBV7-9 and TRBJ2-7, with a weak D call TRBD2 (5 bases). Per germline, CDR1 SEHNR and CDR2 FQNEAQ (reference sequence). The CDR3 is made up of 16 amino acids. V was cut by 1 base and J by 3 bases, with 16 bases left in between. Written as DNA, the CDR3 is TGTGCCAGCAGCTTAGTAGGAGGCCGGTTGGGCTACGAGCAGTACTTC. Protein product: CASSLVGGRLGYEQYF.

In regard to this clonotype: An end of the junction does not agree with germline; a read error may underlie this. This chain uses TRBV5-4 with TRBJ2-3; D perhaps matches TRBD1 (5 bases). This CDR3 region has 15 residues. CDR1 and CDR2 from the germline V gene are SGHNT and YYREEE (reference sequence). CDR3 sequence (DNA): TGTGCCAGCAGATTGGACATTCAGAGCACAGATACGCAGTATTTT. The encoded protein is CASRLDIQSTDTQYF.

There are a few counts of this clonotype. The chain carries TRBV3-1 and TRBJ2-7; D gene ambiguous. The CDR3 is made up of 14 amino acids. Germline CDR1 LGHDT, CDR2 YNNKEL (reference sequence). V lost 4 bases and J 0 bases, leaving 10 bases between the germline ends. CDR3 sequence reads: CASSRILSSYEQYF. The CDR3, as DNA: TGTGCCAGCAGCCGCATACTTTCCTCCTACGAGCAGTACTTC.

V and J are TRBV24-1 and TRBJ2-7; weak D call: TRBD1 (5 bases). Germline V gene data show CDR1 as KGHDR and CDR2 as SFDVKD. V was pared by 1 base and J by 7 bases, with 10 bases between. This CDR3 contains 13 residues. DNA of the CDR3: TGTGCCACCAGTGATTTTGCGGACAATGAGCAGTACTTC. It yields the protein CATSDFADNEQYF.

Turning to this clonotype: The DNA is omitted, as the CDR3 cannot be located on it reliably, and the CDR3 follows TCRdb's listing. The J gene is TRBJ2-3, the V gene TRBV12-3 or TRBV12-4; the tabulated D call, TRBD2, remains unverified against the DNA. Termini included, the CDR3 measures 17 amino acids. The CDR3 sequence: CASSWASGSVSADTEYF.

V gene TRBV3-1 combines with J gene TRBJ2-2, with 7 positions matching TRBD2. The trim removed 2 bases at V and 7 bases at J, leaving 4 bases unmatched. This CDR3 has 14 amino acids. Germline CDR1 LGHDT, CDR2 YNNKEL (reference sequence). The CDR3 nucleotides read TGTGCCAGCAGCCAATATAGCGGGTACGGGGAGCTGTTTTTT. Translated: CASSQYSGYGELFF.